The present T cell receptor beta chain was sequenced within a study of lymphopenia after photon versus proton radiotherapy. TCRdb keeps only in-frame clones here, not all; method: immunoSEQ multiplex PCR. The repertoire includes 25,000 to 30,000 clones, around 81% of them detected once, and approximately 31% sits in the top ten. CDR1 is SGHNT and CDR2 is YENEEA in the germline V gene. This CDR3 spans 16 amino acids. The ends lost 5 bases at V and 2 bases at J; junction bases unmatched: 3. As regards this clone: Antigen unknown.

Study conclusions and caveats: Post-nadir TCR diversity decline inversely tracked overall survival among those who died. Photon-treated patients lost naive T cells and TCR diversity; proton-treated stayed stable. Only patients who died were analyzed for survival; proton advantage is unproven. After the lymphocyte nadir, photon-treated repertoires showed oligoclonal expansion, especially of CD8+ Temra cells.

The gene calls are TRBV11-3 and TRBJ2-1, with TRBD2 matching 13 bases. The TCR sequence derives from a man aged 50-59 years with gastric cancer. This specimen consisted of peripheral blood, obtained from a patient treated with photon-based radiotherapy. The CDR3 region is CASSHGLAGAYNEQFF. CDR3 nucleotides: TGTGCCAGCAGCCACGGACTAGCGGGAGCCTACAATGAGCAGTTCTTC.